These 29 T cell receptor beta chains were all obtained from the same sample, sequenced in a study of cytomegalovirus exposure and HLA in healthy donors. PCR used 60 Vbeta primers and 13 Jbeta primers. Sequencing was performed with immunoSEQ multiplex PCR; in TCRdb, only in-frame clones are kept and a portion is missing. The table records about 170,000 clones, roughly 72% of them present only once. Sequencing was carried out using PBMCs. All receptors come from a man aged 40-49 years in good health and CMV-seropositive.

The chain employs TRBV7-4 and TRBJ1-5; D gene unclear. Germline loops: CDR1 SGHVT, CDR2 SQSDAQ. The CDR3 contains 15 residues. Trimming left V 1 base short and J 2 bases short, with 9 bases between. The CDR3 sequence: CASSLVQRGNQPQHF. CDR3 DNA: TGTGCCAGCAGCTTAGTACAGAGGGGCAATCAGCCCCAGCATTTT.

V gene TRBV11-2 combines with J gene TRBJ2-7; D is uncertain. Germline values: CDR1 SGHAT, CDR2 FQNNGV. CDR3 length: 13 residues. V was shortened by 6 bases and J by 2 bases, with 11 bases between the two germline ends. This CDR3 is CASSQIRTYEQYF. The CDR3 DNA reads as TGTGCCAGCAGTCAGATCCGAACCTACGAGCAGTACTTC.

This chain links TRBV6-6 with TRBJ1-2, with TRBD1 matching 9 bases. V lost 6 bases, J lost 4 bases, and 6 bases stayed unmatched. Germline CDR1 MNHNY, CDR2 SVGAGI (reference sequence). The CDR3 sequence is 14 residues long. CDR3 nucleotides: TGTGCCAGCAGGACAGGGGGAGGGACCTATGGCTACACCTTC. This translates into CASRTGGGTYGYTF.

This chain connects TRBV7-2 to TRBJ2-1; TRBD2 is a possible D gene (6 bases). The CDR3 length is 14 residues. Germline CDR1 SGHTA, CDR2 FQGNSA. Trimming shortened V by 2 bases and J by 5 bases, and 10 bases separated the two germline ends. The CDR3, as DNA: TGTGCCAGCAGCTTACTTTGGAGGGACAATGAGCAGTTCTTC. This translates into CASSLLWRDNEQFF.

Worth noting for this clone: The sample contains more than one DNA sequence encoding this CDR3. The J gene is TRBJ1-1, the V gene TRBV6-6; a weak D match, TRBD1 (6 bases). This CDR3 region has 14 residues. The V end lost 5 bases, the J end lost 6 bases, and 16 bases lay between the germline ends. Germline V CDR1 and CDR2: MNHNY, SVGAGI (reference sequence). The CDR3 spells CASSTGMELAEAFF. The CDR3 nucleotides read TGTGCCAGCAGTACAGGGATGGAACTAGCTGAAGCTTTCTTT.

The rearrangement joins TRBV5-4 to TRBJ1-1; a weak D match, TRBD1 (5 bases). Germline-derived CDR1 and CDR2 are SGHNT and YYREEE (reference sequence). V lost 1 base to trimming and J lost 1 base, with 5 bases between them. CDR3 length: 13 amino acids. CDR3 in DNA: TGTGCCAGCAGCTTGACAGGGAACACTGAAGCTTTCTTT. Translated: CASSLTGNTEAFF.

This clone appeared a single time. V gene TRBV19 combines with J gene TRBJ2-5, with a tentative D call TRBD2 (5 bases). V was clipped by 4 bases and J by 3 bases, with 12 bases between them. The CDR3 covers 14 residues. Germline CDR1 and CDR2: LNHDA and SQIVND (reference sequence). Here the CDR3 DNA reads TGTGCCAGTAGTAAAGGGCACGGGGAAGAGACCCAGTACTTC. Its protein is CASSKGHGEETQYF.

The chain employs TRBV19 and TRBJ1-5; D gene unclear. Germline assignment: CDR1 LNHDA and CDR2 SQIVND (reference sequence). The length of the CDR3 is 12 residues. Trimming stripped 5 bases from V and 6 bases from J, with 8 bases between. CDR3 region: CASSDGVQPQHF. In DNA form, the CDR3 reads TGTGCCAGTAGTGACGGGGTTCAGCCCCAGCATTTT.

This clone was recorded a few times. This chain uses TRBV21-1 with TRBJ1-3. TRBV21-1 counts as a pseudogene. The CDR3 is 14 amino acids. In DNA, the CDR3 is TGTGCCAGCAGCGCGGGAGTCAGGGGAAACACCATATATTTT. This encodes CASSAGVRGNTIYF.

The table lists this clone with a few counts. Other DNA variants within this sample encode the same CDR3. The V call is TRBV20-1, the J call TRBJ1-1; D is ambiguous. The CDR3 loop spans 8 amino acids. The germline CDR1 and CDR2 sequences are DFQATT and SNEGSKA (reference sequence). V shed 4 bases and J shed 10 bases, with 4 bases lying between them. CDR3 region: CSATGAFF. The CDR3 nucleotides are TGCAGTGCTACCGGAGCTTTCTTT.

The chain joins TRBV30 to TRBJ2-6, with 8 positions matching TRBD1. With 4 bases clipped from V and 2 bases from J, the junction kept 4 bases outside the gene matches. The CDR3 covers 15 residues. Germline loops: CDR1 GTSNPN, CDR2 SVGIG (reference sequence). The CDR3 DNA follows: TGTGCCTGGACAACAGGGGGAACTGGGGCCAACGTCCTGACTTTC. It specifies CAWTTGGTGANVLTF.

This rearrangement joins TRBV27 to TRBJ2-7, with 7 bases aligning to TRBD2. The V gene's germline CDR1 is MNHEY and CDR2 SMNVEV (reference sequence). CDR3 length equals 18 residues. J gave up 1 base and V 7 bases, and 19 bases lay outside the gene matches. In DNA form, the CDR3 reads TGTGCCAGCACCAGTTCCTTCGGCGGGGCTAGCGGTTCCTACGAGCAGTACTTC. This translates into CASTSSFGGASGSYEQYF.

This rearrangement joins TRBV7-2 to TRBJ1-4, with TRBD1 matching 11 bases. The junction had 4 bases not matched to a gene; V was cut back by 2 bases and J by 8 bases. The CDR3 totals 15 residues. Germline V gives CDR1 SGHTA, CDR2 FQGNSA. CDR3: CASSLRDRGIEKLFF. The CDR3 bases are TGTGCCAGCAGCTTAAGGGACAGGGGGATAGAAAAACTGTTTTTT.

The gene calls are TRBV6-6 and TRBJ1-6, with D tentatively TRBD1 (5 bases). The V gene lost 6 bases and the J gene lost 8 bases, with 8 bases spanning the gap. The CDR3 runs 12 residues. CDR1 is MNHNY, CDR2 SVGAGI, per germline (reference sequence). In DNA, the CDR3 is TGTGCCAGCAGATTAGGGGATTCACCCCTCCACTTT. Its translation: CASRLGDSPLHF.

This clone was counted only a few times. The V gene is TRBV14, the J gene TRBJ2-7, with D perhaps TRBD1 (6 bases). In germline, CDR1 is SGHDN, CDR2 FVKESK. CDR3 size: 14 residues. Trimming removed 3 bases from V and 2 bases from J, with 11 bases in between. The CDR3 DNA is TGTGCCAGCAGCCAGGACTGGACAGCCTACGAGCAGTACTTC. Protein: CASSQDWTAYEQYF.

The gene calls are TRBV4-1 and TRBJ1-2; D uncertain. The V end was cut by 0 bases, the J end by 4 bases, with 9 bases between. Germline V lookup: CDR1 MGHRA, CDR2 YSYEKL. CDR3 length: 14 amino acids. The CDR3 region is CASSQDPGIYGYTF. Written as DNA, the CDR3 is TGCGCCAGCAGCCAAGACCCGGGGATCTATGGCTACACCTTC.

The chain combines TRBV4-1 with TRBJ1-3, with TRBD1 as a possible D gene (5 bases). This CDR3 is 16 amino acids long. In germline, CDR1 is MGHRA, CDR2 YSYEKL. The V and J ends lost 1 base and 3 bases respectively, with 13 bases between them. In DNA, the CDR3 is TGCGCCAGCAGCCAAGGTCCAGGGCCAATTGGAAACACCATATATTTT. This codes for CASSQGPGPIGNTIYF.

The genes are TRBV11-2 and TRBJ2-1; TRBD2 might be the D (7 bases). The CDR3 has 14 amino acids. The germline gives CDR1 SGHAT, CDR2 FQNNGV. The germline V and J ends were trimmed by 1 base and 7 bases, with 11 bases remaining between them. CDR3 in DNA: TGTGCCAGCAGCTTAGCCGGGGGGCGGAATGAGCAGTTCTTC. This sequence encodes CASSLAGGRNEQFF.

The V call is TRBV5-4, the J call TRBJ1-2, with 7 positions matching TRBD1. The V and J ends lost 1 base and 7 bases, in that order; junction bases with no gene match: 4. Germline CDR1 and CDR2: SGHNT and YYREEE (reference sequence). The CDR3 loop spans 13 amino acids. As DNA, the CDR3 is TGTGCCAGCAGCTTGAGGGACAGCTTTGGCTACACCTTC. Residues: CASSLRDSFGYTF. The variable domain in full, with the rest retrieved from reference TRBV5-4 and TRBJ1-2, is ETGVTQSPTHLIKTRGQQVTLRCSSQSGHNTVSWYQQALGQGPQFIFQYYREEENGRGNFPPRFSGLQFPNYSSELNVNALELDDSALYLCASSLRDSFGYTFGSGTRLTVV.

The rearrangement links TRBV14 to TRBJ2-3; 12 nucleotides align to TRBD2. The CDR3 runs 18 residues. Trimming cost V 4 bases and J 0 bases; bases outside gene matches: 8. Germline V gene sequence: CDR1 SGHDN, CDR2 FVKESK. The CDR3 DNA reads as TGTGCCAGCAGCCCGGGACTAGCGGGCCGATATAGCACAGATACGCAGTATTTT. Amino acid sequence: CASSPGLAGRYSTDTQYF.

Note on this clone: The sample has other DNA sequences that encode this CDR3 too. The rearrangement links TRBV30 to TRBJ2-7, with D perhaps matching TRBD2 (6 bases). Trimming took off 0 bases at V and 6 bases at J, with 9 bases between the two ends. This CDR3 spans 12 amino acids. Germline-derived CDR1 and CDR2 are GTSNPN and SVGIG (reference sequence). CDR3 sequence: CAWSVRGGEQYF. DNA for the CDR3: TGTGCCTGGAGTGTACGGGGAGGCGAGCAGTACTTC. The whole variable domain, remainder taken from reference TRBV30 and TRBJ2-7, is SQTIHQWPATLVQPVGSPLSLECTVEGTSNPNLYWYRQAAGRGLQLLFYSVGIGQISSEVPQNLSASRPQDRQFILSSKKLLLSDSGFYLCAWSVRGGEQYFGPGTRLTVT.

The J gene is TRBJ1-2, the V gene TRBV4-3, with 8 bases aligning to TRBD1. In germline, CDR1 is LGHNA, CDR2 YSLEER. The CDR3 is made up of 14 amino acids. J was trimmed by 4 bases and V by 2 bases; bases with no gene match: 3. CDR3 DNA sequence: TGCGCCAGCAGCCAAACGGACAGGGTCTATGGCTACACCTTC. Protein product: CASSQTDRVYGYTF.

The rearrangement joins TRBV6-6 to TRBJ1-3; D unresolved. The CDR3 has 12 residues. Germline V gene sequence: CDR1 MNHNY, CDR2 SVGAGI (reference sequence). V dropped 8 bases and J dropped 3 bases, with 8 bases sitting between them. The CDR3 sequence: CASDTDGNTIYF. CDR3 DNA: TGTGCCAGCGACACTGATGGAAACACCATATATTTT.

The chain carries TRBV4-1 and TRBJ2-7, with a weak D call TRBD2 (5 bases). Germline CDR1 MGHRA, CDR2 YSYEKL. Trimming left V 0 bases short and J 2 bases short, with 5 bases between. The CDR3 is 13 amino acids. This CDR3 reads CASSQEGAYEQYF. The CDR3 region has the DNA TGCGCCAGCAGCCAAGAGGGAGCCTACGAGCAGTACTTC.

The rearrangement joins TRBV5-8 to TRBJ1-5; D is unclear. With 0 bases removed from V and 0 bases from J, the gap between germline ends came to 10 bases. The CDR3 length is 16 residues. Germline V CDR1 and CDR2: SGHTS, YDEGEE. The CDR3 DNA reads as TGTGCCAGCAGCTTGGCCACTCGAAATAGCAATCAGCCCCAGCATTTT. Amino acid sequence: CASSLATRNSNQPQHF.

This chain joins TRBV10-3 and TRBJ1-2; D remains unclear. Germline CDR1 is ENHRY and CDR2 is SYGVKD. V lost 3 bases and J lost 3, with 8 bases in between. The CDR3 consists of 13 residues. The CDR3 sequence is CAISDSGDYGYTF. In DNA, the CDR3 is TGTGCCATCAGTGATTCGGGAGACTATGGCTACACCTTC.

This chain joins TRBV7-8 and TRBJ2-2, with TRBD2 as a possible D gene (7 bases). The V end was cut by 5 bases, the J end by 3 bases, with 16 bases between. CDR1 is SGHVS, CDR2 FQNEAQ, per germline. CDR3 length: 16 amino acids. CDR3 bases: TGTGCCAGCAGCCCCCTATGGGGGGGCGACACCGGGGAGCTGTTTTTT. Its protein product is CASSPLWGGDTGELFF.

The V gene is TRBV10-2, the J gene TRBJ1-4; D is possibly TRBD1 (5 bases). The germline V gene has CDR1 WSHSY and CDR2 SAAADI. Between the trimmed V and J ends, which lost 7 bases and 4 bases, there was a span of 16 bases. The CDR3 contains 15 residues. The CDR3 is CASTSLWGLNEKLFF. The CDR3 DNA follows: TGCGCCAGCACCTCCCTTTGGGGACTTAATGAAAAACTGTTTTTT.

This chain uses TRBV27 with TRBJ2-2; D remains unclear. CDR3 size: 14 residues. Germline V gene data show CDR1 as MNHEY and CDR2 as SMNVEV (reference sequence). V lost 0 bases and J 6 bases, leaving 8 bases between the germline ends. The CDR3 nucleotides read TGTGCCAGCAGTTTATCGAAACAGCCCGGGGAGCTGTTTTTT. This encodes CASSLSKQPGELFF.